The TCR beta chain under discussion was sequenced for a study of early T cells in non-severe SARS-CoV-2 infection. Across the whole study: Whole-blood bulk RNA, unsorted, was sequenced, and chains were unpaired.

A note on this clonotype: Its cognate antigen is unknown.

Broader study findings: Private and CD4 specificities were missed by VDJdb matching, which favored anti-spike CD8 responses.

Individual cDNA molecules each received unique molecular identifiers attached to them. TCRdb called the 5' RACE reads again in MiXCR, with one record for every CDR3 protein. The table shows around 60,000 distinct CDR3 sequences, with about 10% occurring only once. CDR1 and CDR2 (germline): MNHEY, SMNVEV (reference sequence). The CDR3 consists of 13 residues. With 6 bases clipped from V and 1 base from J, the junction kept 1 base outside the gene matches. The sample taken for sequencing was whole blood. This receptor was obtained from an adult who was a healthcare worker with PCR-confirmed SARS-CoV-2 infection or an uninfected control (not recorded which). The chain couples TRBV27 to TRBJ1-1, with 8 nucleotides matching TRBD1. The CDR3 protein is CASRGQGNTEAFF. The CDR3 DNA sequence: TGTGCCAGCAGAGGACAGGGGAACACTGAAGCTTTCTTT.